Below, one TCR beta chain is given with its context. The record originates from a study of shared clonotypes between healthy human individuals. Germline assignment: CDR1 MNHEY and CDR2 SVGAGI. Unmatched junction bases numbered 5, after V lost 6 bases and J lost 4 bases. There are 13 residues in the CDR3. Method: immunoSEQ multiplex PCR; TCRdb's copy keeps in-frame clones and lacks some. The sample holds fewer than 850,000 clones, about two thirds seen once. Material for sequencing was memory CD4+ T cells sorted from blood. Subset in this sample: CD45RA-negative fraction. V is TRBV6-5 and J is TRBJ2-5; 7 bases are shared with TRBD2. This TCR was recovered from a woman in her 30s in good health. The CDR3 DNA is TGTGCCAGCAGGACCGGGACTACAGAGACCCAGTACTTC. Translation: CASRTGTTETQYF.